This T cell receptor beta chain was profiled in a study of cytomegalovirus exposure and HLA in healthy donors. Across the whole study: In terms of ancestry, the Caucasian-associated cluster contained roughly 80% of the approximately 400 genotyped donors. Overall study findings and caveats: Reportedly, fewer N-insertions than the approximately 610-donor mean appeared in an Asian-associated ancestry cluster in a later analysis. In terms of immune exposure information, only CMV serostatus was available. Being productive about 90% or about 30% of the time was typical of most TCR beta V segments in an earlier analysis.

Researchers ran the PCR with 60 Vbeta and 13 Jbeta primers. The table came from immunoSEQ multiplex PCR; TCRdb's copy has only in-frame clones and leaves some out. This table holds approximately 190,000 clones, 70% to 90% found once. This CDR3 region has 15 residues. The germline V gene has CDR1 SGHNT and CDR2 YYREEE (reference sequence). Trimming pared 1 base from V and 6 bases from J, leaving 11 bases between. A word on this clone: Its antigen is as yet unknown. The sample carries other DNA sequences with the same CDR3.

What was sequenced was PBMCs. This clonotype was sampled from a woman in her late teens or twenties in good health and CMV-seropositive. This sequence joins TRBV5-4 and TRBJ1-6, with no clear D. CDR3 sequence (DNA): TGTGCCAGCAGCTTGAGTCCTGACTTTAATTCACCCCTCCACTTT. This codes for CASSLSPDFNSPLHF.